What follows is one TCR beta chain and its context. The data originate from a study of T cell changes during pregnancy in multiple sclerosis. The V and J ends lost 6 bases and 3 bases, in that order; junction bases with no gene match: 8. Germline V gives CDR1 KGHSH, CDR2 LQKENI. The CDR3 spans 14 residues. Sequencing used immunoSEQ multiplex PCR; TCRdb keeps in-frame clones, though not all of them. The sample includes tens of thousands of clones, more than 90% of them seen just once. The clonotype was recovered from a female donor in good health, enrolled as a control in a pregnancy study. This chain joins TRBV18 and TRBJ2-7; 7 nucleotides line up with TRBD2. Sequenced material: peripheral blood, taken in the third trimester of pregnancy. The CDR3 region has the DNA TGTGCCAGCTCCAACCGGGGGGTTGACTACGAGCAGTACTTC. This encodes CASSNRGVDYEQYF. Full variable domain (missing parts from reference TRBV18 and TRBJ2-7): NAGVMQNPRHLVRRRGQEARLRCSPMKGHSHVYWYRQLPEEGLKFMVYLQKENIIDESGMPKERFSAEFPKEGPSILRIQQVVRGDSAAYFCASSNRGVDYEQYFGPGTRLTVT.